Only a few counts were recorded for the clone carrying this T cell receptor beta chain. Its antigen remains unidentified. This sample was taken from a study of early T cells in non-severe SARS-CoV-2 infection. Study context: Sequencing of unsorted whole blood was done on bulk RNA, leaving chains unpaired.

Study-wide findings and caveats: The VDJdb matching leaned toward anti-spike CD8 responses and overlooked private and CD4 specificities.

TCRdb passed the 5' RACE reads through MiXCR, listing each CDR3 protein once. The sample holds around 82,000 distinct CDR3 sequences; roughly 14% are singletons and the top ten take 0.58%. The ends were cut back, 5 bases at V and 0 bases at J, with 7 bases in the middle. Germline CDR1 and CDR2: SNHLY and FYNNEI. This CDR3 is 14 amino acids long. This TCR was recovered from an adult who was a healthcare worker with PCR-confirmed SARS-CoV-2 infection or an uninfected control (not recorded which). The chain links TRBV2 to TRBJ2-2; D is possibly TRBD1 (5 bases). What was sequenced was whole blood. CDR3 nucleotide sequence: TGTGCCAGCAGTTGGACAACGAACACCGGGGAGCTGTTTTTT. As protein: CASSWTTNTGELFF.